This T cell receptor (beta chain) stems from a study of OX40 agonist ivuxolimab in advanced cancers. Overall study: Patients were treated with intravenous ivuxolimab, dosed at 0.01 to 10 mg/kg and infused every 2 weeks. Those enrolled were about 80% male, with a mean age of approximately 60 years and ages from 23 to 79. Study-level results: Near-lowest levels of clonal expansion characterized partial responders at 0.1-3.0 mg/kg. Low normalized T-cell clonal expansion was also seen in some nonresponders.

Assay: immunoSEQ multiplex PCR; the TCRdb copy retains only in-frame clones and omits some. Here the sample spans over 70,000 clones, about 92% being singletons. This clone has just one count. The antigen is not known. The receptor was derived from an adult with an advanced solid tumor such as melanoma, head and neck, liver or kidney cancer. Sequencing used CD4+ or CD8+ T cells sorted from blood, obtained in a trial of the OX40 agonist ivuxolimab.

The CDR3 DNA sequence: TGTGCCAGCAGTTGGAGTGCAGGGGGCTCCTACGAGCAGTACTTC. Its protein is CASSWSAGGSYEQYF. The J gene is TRBJ2-7, the V gene TRBV6-6; 7 bases map to TRBD1. V dropped 4 bases and J dropped 0; count of bases not matched to a gene: 6. Germline loops: CDR1 MNHNY, CDR2 SVGAGI (reference sequence). The CDR3 length is 15 residues.